These 28 T cell receptor beta chains were all obtained from the same sample, sequenced in a study of cytomegalovirus exposure and HLA in healthy donors. The PCR used 60 Vbeta and 13 Jbeta primers. Using immunoSEQ multiplex PCR, the repertoire was profiled, and TCRdb retains in-frame clones only, with some absent. The sample lists around 200,000 clones, 86% occurring once. Sequencing input: PBMCs. The receptors shown here come from a woman aged 30 to 39 in good health and CMV-seronegative.

The J gene is TRBJ1-2, the V gene TRBV10-3; tentatively, D is TRBD1 (6 bases). This CDR3 has 13 residues. Germline V gene lookup returns CDR1 ENHRY and CDR2 SYGVKD. Trimming cost V 4 bases and J 4 bases, with 10 bases left between them. CDR3 nucleotides: TGTGCCATCAGTGCCAGGGGAAGCTATGGCTACACCTTC. Translated, it gives CAISARGSYGYTF.

V is TRBV7-2 and J is TRBJ1-2; weak D call: TRBD1 (6 bases). Germline CDR1 and CDR2: SGHTA and FQGNSA. V gave up 3 bases and J gave up 4 bases, with 15 bases separating them. This CDR3 is 15 amino acids long. CDR3 bases: TGTGCCAGCAGCTTTACAGGGAGGGGAAGCTATGGCTACACCTTC. Amino acid sequence: CASSFTGRGSYGYTF.

The chain links TRBV29-1 to TRBJ2-5; unclear D gene. CDR3 size: 11 residues. The V gene's germline CDR1 is SQVTM and CDR2 ANQGSEA. Deletions cut 6 bases from V and 1 base from J, with 6 bases between. CDR3 nucleotide sequence: TGCAGCGTGAGGCCCCAAGAGACCCAGTACTTC. Residues: CSVRPQETQYF. The variable domain in full, completed from reference TRBV29-1 and TRBJ2-5, reads SAVISQKPSRDICQRGTSLTIQCQVDSQVTMMFWYRQQPGQSLTLIATANQGSEATYESGFVIDKFPISRPNLTFSTLTVSNMSPEDSSIYLCSVRPQETQYFGPGTRLLVL.

The chain is built from TRBV2 and TRBJ2-5; a possible D gene is TRBD2 (5 bases). V was pared by 7 bases and J by 5 bases, with 8 bases between. CDR1 SNHLY and CDR2 FYNNEI come from the germline V gene. The CDR3 is 11 residues long. The CDR3 loop reads CASNKRETQYF. The CDR3 DNA reads TGTGCCAGCAATAAGCGGGAGACCCAGTACTTC.

The genes are TRBV7-9 and TRBJ1-2; no clear D gene. Between the trimmed V and J ends, which lost 3 bases and 4 bases, there was a span of 3 bases. The CDR3 has 11 amino acids. Germline V gene sequence: CDR1 SEHNR, CDR2 FQNEAQ (reference sequence). The CDR3, as DNA: TGTGCCAGCAGCTTCGGCTATGGCTACACCTTC. Its translation: CASSFGYGYTF.

This rearrangement joins TRBV9 to TRBJ2-2; TRBD2 matches at 8 bases. This CDR3 has 15 residues. CDR1 and CDR2 (germline): SGDLS, YYNGEE. The V gene end was trimmed by 5 bases and the J gene end by 2 bases; junction bases not matched to a gene: 5. The CDR3 nucleotides read TGTGCCAGCAGACCCACTAGCGGAAACACCGGGGAGCTGTTTTTT. Residues: CASRPTSGNTGELFF.

The gene calls are TRBV4-2 and TRBJ2-2; D is undetermined. Trimming took off 0 bases at V and 3 bases at J, with 11 bases between the two ends. The germline CDR1 and CDR2 sequences are LGHNA and YNFKEQ. The CDR3 spans 16 residues. The CDR3 sequence: CASSQDTGEHTGELFF. As DNA, the CDR3 is TGTGCCAGCAGCCAAGACACCGGAGAGCACACCGGGGAGCTGTTTTTT.

This clone was observed once. The chain links TRBV5-1 to TRBJ2-3; D call uncertain. The CDR3 has 15 residues. Trimming removed 2 bases from V and 1 base from J, with 11 bases in between. Germline V gene data show CDR1 as SGHRS and CDR2 as YFSETQ. The CDR3 region is CASSFDDTRTDTQYF. The CDR3 coding sequence is TGCGCCAGCAGCTTCGATGACACCCGCACAGATACGCAGTATTTT.

The chain carries TRBV5-1 and TRBJ1-2; 12 bases fit TRBD1. CDR3 length: 15 amino acids. Germline V gives CDR1 SGHRS, CDR2 YFSETQ. V lost 4 bases to trimming and J lost 9 bases; unmatched junction nucleotides: 10. CDR3 nucleotide sequence: TGCGCCAGCAGCCCCGAGGCGGGACAGGGGGCTAGCTACACCTTC. It is translated as CASSPEAGQGASYTF.

The chain joins TRBV18 to TRBJ2-7; 8 nucleotides agree with TRBD2. The germline gives CDR1 KGHSH, CDR2 LQKENI. The CDR3 has 15 residues. V shed 5 bases and J 0 bases; nucleotides not matched to a gene: 6. CDR3 sequence: CASSTSGGTSYEQYF. The DNA of the CDR3 is TGTGCCAGCTCAACTAGCGGAGGGACCTCCTACGAGCAGTACTTC.

The genes are TRBV7-8 and TRBJ2-5, with D maybe TRBD2 (5 bases). The CDR3 is 15 residues long. The germline V and J ends were trimmed by 0 bases and 4 bases, with 12 bases remaining between them. Germline V gives CDR1 SGHVS, CDR2 FQNEAQ. Here the CDR3 reads CASSLAGPGGETQYF. The CDR3 nucleotides read TGTGCCAGCAGCTTAGCGGGCCCTGGAGGAGAGACCCAGTACTTC.

The gene calls are TRBV18 and TRBJ1-2; D remains unclear. V was pared by 6 bases and J by 2 bases, with 13 bases between. CDR3 length: 14 amino acids. The germline V gene encodes CDR1 KGHSH and CDR2 LQKENI. This chain's CDR3 is CASSLENSNYGYTF. The DNA for the CDR3 is TGTGCCAGCTCCCTTGAGAACAGCAACTATGGCTACACCTTC.

CDR3 bases: TGTGCCAGCGGGGACAGGGTTTACGAGCAGTACTTC. It translates to CASGDRVYEQYF. The chain has TRBV28 and TRBJ2-7; 9 positions match TRBD1. This CDR3 comprises 12 residues. V gave up 8 bases and J gave up 4 bases; unmatched junction bases: 3. Germline V gene data show CDR1 as MDHEN and CDR2 as SYDVKM.

The chain couples TRBV28 to TRBJ2-7, with a tentative D call TRBD1 (5 bases). The CDR3 runs to 13 residues. Between the trimmed V and J ends, which lost 1 base and 5 bases, there was a span of 9 bases. CDR1 is MDHEN and CDR2 is SYDVKM in the germline V gene. CDR3 nucleotide sequence: TGTGCCAGCAGTTTATTTATGGGGCACGAGCAGTACTTC. This sequence encodes CASSLFMGHEQYF.

The genes are TRBV18 and TRBJ2-1; 8 nucleotides match TRBD2. Unmatched junction bases numbered 1, after V lost 2 bases and J lost 4 bases. This CDR3 spans 14 amino acids. From germline, CDR1 is KGHSH and CDR2 LQKENI. The CDR3 loop reads CASSPSGGYNEQFF. CDR3 sequence (DNA): TGTGCCAGCTCACCATCGGGGGGGTACAATGAGCAGTTCTTC.

This clone was recorded only once. This chain links TRBV28 with TRBJ1-1; weak D call: TRBD1 (5 bases). The CDR3 sequence is 13 residues long. Trimming removed 5 bases at V and 7 bases at J, with 14 bases between. Germline V gene sequence: CDR1 MDHEN, CDR2 SYDVKM. CDR3 nucleotides: TGTGCCAGCAGTCGACAGTTGAGGATTGAAGCTTTCTTT. Translation: CASSRQLRIEAFF.

CDR3 protein: CSVEDLDTQYF. Here the CDR3 DNA reads TGCAGCGTTGAAGATCTGGATACGCAGTATTTT. The V gene is TRBV29-1, the J gene TRBJ2-3; D remains ambiguous. V lost 0 bases and J lost 6, with 4 bases in between. The CDR3 runs to 11 residues. Looked up from germline, CDR1 is SQVTM and CDR2 is ANQGSEA.

The rearrangement joins TRBV7-9 to TRBJ2-3; a possible D gene is TRBD2 (6 bases). This CDR3 is built from 15 residues. With 5 bases removed from V and 2 bases from J, the gap between germline ends came to 14 bases. In germline, CDR1 is SEHNR, CDR2 FQNEAQ (reference sequence). CDR3 DNA: TGTGCCAGCAGCCCCCGGGACTCTGTCACAGATACGCAGTATTTT. Translated, it gives CASSPRDSVTDTQYF.

This clone was seen only a few times. This chain links TRBV7-9 with TRBJ1-1; 8 bases match TRBD1. Germline V gives CDR1 SEHNR, CDR2 FQNEAQ (reference sequence). This CDR3 comprises 15 residues. V lost 3 bases and J lost 5; bases outside the gene matches: 8. The CDR3: CASSFADRDRTEAFF. The DNA of the CDR3 is TGTGCCAGCAGCTTCGCGGACAGGGACCGAACTGAAGCTTTCTTT.

The V gene is TRBV7-3, the J gene TRBJ2-2; D call uncertain. The length of the CDR3 is 13 residues. V lost 4 bases, J lost 2 bases, and 5 bases lay in between. Germline V gives CDR1 SGHTA, CDR2 FQGTGA. In nucleotides, the CDR3 is TGTGCCAGCAGCTGGAGTAACACCGGGGAGCTGTTTTTT. It encodes CASSWSNTGELFF.

The V gene is TRBV14, the J gene TRBJ1-1; TRBD1 aligns across 9 bases. The CDR3 is 18 residues long. The germline CDR1 and CDR2 sequences are SGHDN and FVKESK. V shed 3 bases and J 3 bases; nucleotides not matched to a gene: 14. CDR3 nucleotide sequence: TGTGCCAGCAGCCACCACTCCGCCCAGACAGGGGGACACACTGAAGCTTTCTTT. This translates into CASSHHSAQTGGHTEAFF.

CDR3 amino acids: CATSRGRAGDAYEQYF. The CDR3, as DNA: TGTGCCACCAGCAGAGGCCGAGCGGGAGACGCATACGAGCAGTACTTC. The gene calls are TRBV15 and TRBJ2-7, with 8 bases lining up with TRBD2. This CDR3 region has 16 residues. Losses at the gene ends were 1 base for V and 4 bases for J; bases not matched to a gene: 9. Germline V gene lookup returns CDR1 LNHNV and CDR2 YYDKDF (reference sequence).

The rearrangement joins TRBV5-1 to TRBJ2-5; 9 nucleotides match TRBD1. Germline V gene lookup returns CDR1 SGHRS and CDR2 YFSETQ. J was trimmed by 2 bases and V by 4 bases; bases with no gene match: 3. This CDR3 region has 14 residues. The CDR3 coding sequence is TGCGCCAGCAGCGCGGGACAGGGTCAAGAGACCCAGTACTTC. Translation gives CASSAGQGQETQYF.

The J gene is TRBJ2-1, the V gene TRBV6-1; tentatively, D is TRBD2 (6 bases). Germline-derived CDR1 and CDR2 are MNHNS and SASEGT. Trimming cost V 5 bases and J 0 bases, with 11 bases left between them. The CDR3 loop spans 15 amino acids. The CDR3 region is CASSFSGFSYNEQFF. CDR3 nucleotides: TGTGCCAGCAGTTTTAGCGGATTCTCCTACAATGAGCAGTTCTTC.

The rearrangement uses TRBV5-1 and TRBJ2-7; 9 bases fit TRBD1. Unmatched junction bases numbered 11, after V lost 4 bases and J lost 6 bases. The CDR3 is 15 residues long. CDR1 is SGHRS and CDR2 is YFSETQ in the germline V gene. The CDR3 region has the DNA TGCGCCAGCAGCACAGAGACAGGGGGTTTTGGCGAGCAGTACTTC. Translating gives CASSTETGGFGEQYF.

J is TRBJ2-2 and V is TRBV5-1, with a possible D match to TRBD1 (6 bases). V lost 2 bases and J lost 7, with 15 bases in between. The CDR3 is made up of 15 amino acids. CDR1 is SGHRS and CDR2 is YFSETQ in the germline V gene. CDR3 in DNA: TGCGCCAGCAGCTTTTTCAGGGGCCATAGCGGGGAGCTGTTTTTT. The encoded protein is CASSFFRGHSGELFF.

The J gene is TRBJ2-2, the V gene TRBV7-6, with 10 bases matching TRBD2. The J segment lost 5 bases and the V segment lost 2 bases, leaving 8 bases of the junction unmatched. Germline V gene data show CDR1 as SGHVS and CDR2 as FNYEAQ. CDR3 length: 17 residues. DNA for the CDR3: TGTGCCAGCAGCTTAAGTTGGGCTAGCGGGAGAACCGGGGAGCTGTTTTTT. Translating it yields CASSLSWASGRTGELFF.

The gene calls are TRBV6-5 and TRBJ1-5, with 10 bases aligning to TRBD1. V gave up 5 bases and J gave up 6 bases; unmatched junction bases: 4. CDR3 length: 14 amino acids. The V gene's germline CDR1 is MNHEY and CDR2 SVGAGI. As DNA, the CDR3 is TGTGCCAGCAGTATCGGGACAGGGGTTCAGCCCCAGCATTTT. Translated, it gives CASSIGTGVQPQHF.